This T cell receptor (beta chain) was captured in a study of HIV-infected patients and healthy controls. cDNA was made from approximately 500 ng RNA using alpha and beta constant primers. Alpha and beta chain libraries were made separately by chain-specific third strand synthesis with multiplexing indices. All rearrangements within a chain used one primer pair; cDNA molecules carried barcodes. TCRdb ran MiXCR on the 5' RACE reads and lists one entry per CDR3 protein. The sample shows about 17,000 distinct CDR3 sequences, 4.5% to 5.5% of them seen only once. All unsorted peripheral T cells were captured because whole blood was used without fractionation. Looked up from germline, CDR1 is SGHTA and CDR2 is FQGNSA. The V and J ends lost 1 base and 3 bases, in that order; junction bases with no gene match: 11. This CDR3 has 17 residues. Points from the study as a whole: Untreated HIV+ repertoires had roughly threefold fewer distinct CDR3s and lower Shannon diversity than healthy controls. HIV+ repertoires were severely depleted of MAIT alpha-chain CDR3s, unlike healthy controls.

This clonotype was picked up many times. Its antigen is still unknown. This TCR was sampled from an adult in good health. The chain links TRBV7-2 to TRBJ1-1, with 7 bases matching TRBD1. Sequencing used blood. CDR3 amino acids: CASSLVRQGGGDTEAFF. The CDR3 DNA sequence: TGTGCCAGCAGCTTAGTTCGACAGGGTGGAGGGGACACTGAAGCTTTCTTT.